Shown below are 5 T cell receptor beta chains from a single sample sequenced in a study of T-cell reconstitution after alpha-beta-depleted transplantation in children. Preparation of the TCRbeta library was carried out with unique molecular identifiers. TCRdb re-analysed the PCR reads in MiXCR, keeping a single row per CDR3 protein. The table has fewer than 20,000 distinct CDR3 sequences, around 5.1% seen once; the top ten hold around 6.9%. The specimen comprised PBMCs, sampled before TCRalphabeta/CD19-depleted stem cell transplant. Receptors were obtained from a boy younger than 18 with acute lymphoblastic leukemia, due to receive a stem cell transplant.

By share, this clonotype counts as medium-sized. The J gene is TRBJ2-7, the V gene TRBV6-5, with D perhaps matching TRBD1 or TRBD2 (5 bases each). This CDR3 contains 15 residues. Trimming cost V 2 bases and J 3 bases, with 14 bases left between them. Per germline, CDR1 MNHEY and CDR2 SVGAGI. Here the CDR3 reads CASSYMGPKNYEQYF. The CDR3 DNA is TGTGCCAGCAGTTACATGGGACCGAAAAACTACGAGCAGTACTTC.

This sequence joins TRBV5-4 and TRBJ1-2; 8 bases map to TRBD1. J gave up 8 bases and V 0 bases, and 6 bases lay outside the gene matches. Germline values: CDR1 SGHNT, CDR2 YYREEE (reference sequence). This CDR3 contains 14 residues. The CDR3, as DNA: TGTGCCAGCAGCTTGGGCGCACAGGGGGAAGGCTACACCTTC. Its translation: CASSLGAQGEGYTF.

This clonotype showed up many times. The chain is built from TRBV24-1 and TRBJ2-1; D may be TRBD1 or TRBD2 (5 bases each). CDR3 size: 15 residues. Germline lookup yields CDR1 KGHDR and CDR2 SFDVKD. V lost 7 bases and J lost 2, with 14 bases in between. The CDR3 protein is CATRGRGEAYNEQFF. The CDR3, as DNA: TGTGCCACCAGGGGCAGAGGGGAAGCCTACAATGAGCAGTTCTTC.

This clonotype was seen many times. This chain links TRBV18 with TRBJ2-7; TRBD1 matches 10 bases. CDR1 is KGHSH and CDR2 is LQKENI in the germline V gene. V gave up 4 bases and J gave up 7 bases; unmatched junction bases: 4. The CDR3 totals 13 residues. CDR3 protein: CASSRDRGQEQYF. The CDR3 DNA reads as TGTGCCAGCTCACGCGACAGGGGGCAGGAGCAGTACTTC.

At least ten counts were recorded for this clonotype. The chain combines TRBV27 with TRBJ2-1, with D perhaps matching TRBD1 (6 bases). Trimming took 10 bases from V and 2 from J, leaving 21 bases between them. Germline V gene lookup returns CDR1 MNHEY and CDR2 SMNVEV (reference sequence). CDR3 length equals 16 residues. CDR3 DNA sequence: TGTGCCACCCCAACGAATTACAGGGCAGCCTACAATGAGCAGTTCTTC. Translated, it gives CATPTNYRAAYNEQFF.